Listed here are 10 T cell receptor beta chains from one sample, sequenced in a study of blood T cells in healthy people across ages. PCR was performed a second time for about 6 to 12 cycles using a sample-barcoded 5' primer and a J-beta primer mix. TCRdb reprocessed the 5' RACE reads via MiXCR and lists one record per CDR3 protein. The repertoire holds more than 650,000 distinct CDR3 sequences, with around a fifth as singletons. Sequencing input: blood. The receptors originated from a man between 65 and 85 years old in good health.

This clonotype was detected only a few times. The chain combines TRBV4-1 with TRBJ2-1; D is unclear. The V end lost 1 base, the J end lost 8 bases, and 9 bases lay between the germline ends. Germline V gene lookup returns CDR1 MGHRA and CDR2 YSYEKL. This CDR3 contains 13 residues. This CDR3 reads CASSQGAADEQFF. The CDR3 nucleotides are TGCGCCAGCAGCCAAGGTGCCGCGGATGAGCAGTTCTTC.

The chain employs TRBV4-3 and TRBJ2-2, with D unclear. Looked up from germline, CDR1 is LGHNA and CDR2 is YSLEER. CDR3 length: 15 residues. V shed 0 bases and J shed 7 bases, with 12 bases lying between them. The CDR3 nucleotides are TGCGCCAGCAGCCAAGATCTCCTTCCCAACGGGGAGCTGTTTTTT. The encoded protein is CASSQDLLPNGELFF.

The chain is built from TRBV27 and TRBJ1-2; D is perhaps TRBD1 (5 bases). Trimming pared 3 bases from V and 7 bases from J, leaving 9 bases between. This CDR3 contains 12 residues. Germline values: CDR1 MNHEY, CDR2 SMNVEV (reference sequence). CDR3 sequence (DNA): TGTGCCAGCAGTTTGAAGGGGTTTGGCTACACCTTC. It is translated as CASSLKGFGYTF.

This clonotype was seen only a few times. The genes are TRBV28 and TRBJ1-3; no firm D call. The CDR3 has 17 amino acids. Trimming removed 3 bases at V and 2 bases at J, with 17 bases between. The germline CDR1 and CDR2 sequences are MDHEN and SYDVKM. CDR3 nucleotide sequence: TGTGCCAGCAGTTTTATTAGTGGGATCTTCACTGGAAACACCATATATTTT. Protein sequence: CASSFISGIFTGNTIYF.

The sample holds a few counts of this clonotype. The gene calls are TRBV5-1 and TRBJ2-3, with a possible D match to TRBD2 (5 bases). The V gene lost 1 base and the J gene lost 2 bases, with 11 bases spanning the gap. The germline V gene encodes CDR1 SGHRS and CDR2 YFSETQ. The CDR3 is 15 residues long. CDR3 loop: CASSLMWGDTDTQYF. The CDR3 nucleotides read TGCGCCAGCAGCTTGATGTGGGGAGACACAGATACGCAGTATTTT.

This clonotype has just a few counts. The gene calls are TRBV12-3 or TRBV12-4 and TRBJ2-1; 9 positions agree with TRBD2. The CDR3 length is 15 residues. The junction had 8 bases not matched to a gene; V was cut back by 7 bases and J by 4 bases. The CDR3 nucleotides are TGTGCCAGCACCTCCAGCGGGGGGAGGTACAATGAGCAGTTCTTC. As protein: CASTSSGGRYNEQFF.

The chain links TRBV12-3 or TRBV12-4 to TRBJ2-3; D might be TRBD1 (6 bases). The CDR3 runs 13 residues. V was pared by 3 bases and J by 7 bases, with 11 bases between. CDR3 sequence reads: CASSLKGDYTQYF. CDR3 DNA: TGTGCCAGCAGTTTGAAGGGGGATTATACGCAGTATTTT.

This clonotype has just a few counts. The chain has TRBV6-6 and TRBJ1-2; maybe TRBD1 (6 bases). The ends were cut back, 6 bases at V and 5 bases at J, with 16 bases in the middle. The germline CDR1 and CDR2 sequences are MNHNY and SVGAGI (reference sequence). CDR3 size: 14 residues. CDR3: CASSHQQGWYGYTF. CDR3 coding DNA: TGTGCCAGCAGCCATCAACAGGGTTGGTATGGCTACACCTTC.

The chain links TRBV10-1 to TRBJ1-1; a weak D match, TRBD1 (5 bases). CDR1 is WNHNN, CDR2 SYGVQD, per germline (reference sequence). The V end was cut by 6 bases, the J end by 5 bases, with 13 bases between. The CDR3 has 13 residues. Here the CDR3 reads CASSGDLRTEAFF. CDR3 sequence (DNA): TGCGCCAGCAGCGGGGACTTACGAACTGAAGCTTTCTTT.

In this sample, this clonotype turned up a few times. This chain uses TRBV20-1 with TRBJ2-5; the match to TRBD2 covers 9 bases. The J call may be incorrect, as the DNA end agrees better with TRBJ2-1. The CDR3 loop spans 16 amino acids. CDR1 is DFQATT and CDR2 is SNEGSKA in the germline V gene (reference sequence). The DNA of the CDR3 is TGCAGTGCTAGAGATCGCCGGAGACTAGCGGCAAATGAGCAGTTCTTC. Protein: CSARDRRRLAANEQFF.